Presented here are 5 T cell receptor beta chains from one specimen sequenced in a study of CD8 T cell repertoires and HIV-1 epitope variants (TCRdb year 2020). Preparation of the library involved the immunoSEQ multiplex PCR assay. Sourced from immuneACCESS, this table was stored by TCRdb with only in-frame sequences that have V and J called. A share of the clones is absent; for the studies checked, an unresolved V gene accounts for under half, and the remainder has no known explanation. In all, the sample holds roughly 5,900 clones, and over 60% of those were seen once. 40% to 45% of the sample rests with the top ten. These receptors have no known antigen. Source material: cultured CD8+ T cells derived from PBMCs. These receptors came from a male donor with HIV.

The gene calls are TRBV15 and TRBJ2-2; either TRBD1 or TRBD2 may fit D (5 bases each). This CDR3 is 15 amino acids long. V lost 5 bases and J 5 bases, leaving 15 bases between the germline ends. Germline V gene lookup returns CDR1 LNHNV and CDR2 YYDKDF (reference sequence). CDR3 bases: TGTGCCACCAGCTCGGCCCTCGGGGCTACCGGGGAGCTGTTTTTT. Its protein product is CATSSALGATGELFF.

The chain recombines TRBV28 with TRBJ2-1; 9 nucleotides line up with TRBD1. V gave up 5 bases and J gave up 10 bases; unmatched junction bases: 12. The germline V gene has CDR1 MDHEN and CDR2 SYDVKM. The CDR3 is made up of 15 amino acids. The CDR3 here is CASSKLGTGTPEQFF. CDR3 DNA sequence: TGTGCCAGCAGTAAATTAGGGACAGGGACTCCGGAGCAGTTCTTC.

The chain carries TRBV5-8 and TRBJ2-7; 7 bases agree with TRBD1. V shed 0 bases, J shed 0 bases, and the junction held 3 bases outside the gene matches. CDR1 and CDR2 (germline): SGHTS, YDEGEE. This CDR3 comprises 15 residues. The CDR3 loop reads CASSLGDSDSYEQYF. In nucleotides, the CDR3 is TGTGCCAGCAGCTTGGGGGACAGTGACTCCTACGAGCAGTACTTC.

This clone has just a few counts. This rearrangement joins TRBV4-1 to TRBJ2-1; D not certain. The ends were cut back, 4 bases at V and 4 bases at J, with 11 bases in the middle. Germline V CDR1 and CDR2: MGHRA, YSYEKL. The CDR3 covers 14 residues. The CDR3 bases are TGCGCCAGCAGCCGTATAGGCGATTACAATGAGCAGTTCTTC. It codes for CASSRIGDYNEQFF.

The chain uses TRBV11-2 and TRBJ2-5; D is uncertain. Germline V gives CDR1 SGHAT, CDR2 FQNNGV. This CDR3 contains 11 residues. V was shortened by 3 bases and J by 1 base, with 0 bases between the two germline ends. The CDR3 sequence: CASSFQETQYF. Here the CDR3 DNA reads TGTGCCAGCAGCTTCCAAGAGACCCAGTACTTC.